This T cell receptor (beta chain) was captured by sequencing in a study of CD8 T cells in Susac syndrome. Reverse transcription used roughly 0.45 to 1 ug RNA and random hexamers. Amplification of TCR beta CDR3 by immunoSEQ multiplex PCR spanned 54 Vbeta and 13 Jbeta. TCRdb reanalysed the immunoSEQ multiplex PCR reads using MiXCR and keeps one entry per CDR3 protein. The sample lists just under 150,000 distinct CDR3 sequences, roughly 94% occurring once. This clonotype was picked up one time. Controls comprised healthy donors matched for age and sex. CD8+ and CD4+ T cells were negatively isolated; TEMRA cells were FACS-enriched. This TCR came from a human donor in good health. The sample comprised CD4+ T cells from PBMCs.

The CDR3 DNA sequence: TGTGCCAGCGCGGGGGGCTCTGGAAACACCATATATTTT. It translates to CASAGGSGNTIYF. The rearrangement links TRBV7-8 to TRBJ1-3; TRBD1 might be the D (5 bases). Germline assignment: CDR1 SGHVS and CDR2 FQNEAQ. The length of the CDR3 is 13 residues. Trimming left V 8 bases short and J 0 bases short, with 8 bases between.